The source of this TCR beta chain is a study of T cell repertoires in cytomegalovirus infection. Comments on this clonotype: The antigen remains unidentified.

Germline V CDR1 and CDR2: SGHVS, FQNEAQ. There are 17 residues in the CDR3. With 1 base removed from V and 1 base from J, the gap between germline ends came to 16 bases. TCRdb called the reads again in MiXCR, with one record for every CDR3 protein. The repertoire holds roughly 150,000 distinct CDR3 sequences, roughly a fifth seen once, with under 30% in the top ten. V usage is TRBV7-8 and J usage is TRBJ2-5, with D tentatively TRBD2 (6 bases). The source of this sequence is a human donor in good health (CMV status not recorded). Some clones in this sample may be carry-over from other donors' samples. The sample consisted of CD8+ T cells from cultured PBMCs, taken from culture after CMV antigen stimulation. CDR3: CASSLGGRGTFQETQYF. The CDR3 DNA sequence: TGTGCCAGCAGCTTAGGGGGTCGGGGGACTTTCCAAGAGACCCAGTACTTC.